This T cell receptor (beta chain) was retrieved from a study of T cell responses to AZD1222 COVID-19 vaccine (dated by TCRdb to about 2021). About the full investigation: A total of just over 230 trial participants underwent TCR sequencing, of whom some 210 received two doses of AZD1222 and around 25 received two doses of the MenACWY control vaccine. Trial participants were enrolled into age subgroups of 18-55, 56-69 and 70-plus years, which contained around 140, 26 and 57 TCR-sequenced participants, respectively. The paper as a whole reports these results and caveats: The vaccine-associated CD4 TCRs covered the entire spike protein, and the dominant responses fell in regions 160-218 and 743-854. Only a handful of AZD1222 recipients were SARS-CoV-2 seropositive at baseline, limiting conclusions about previously exposed vaccinees. After two AZD1222 doses, both the breadth and the depth of spike-specific TCRs were significantly higher than at day 0 and than in MenACWY recipients. Reportedly, close to half of the unique spike-specific TCRs recognized epitopes lying outside the regions that are mutated in the B.1.351 and B.1.1.7 variants. In the small 56-69-year group, the increase in depth fell short of significance, most likely because of low power. Participants were mostly white British and included more females than males, and it was suggested by the authors that clonal diversity may have been underestimated. No day 14 peak-response samples were available, so repertoires were characterized only after the peak T cell response.

Reading the label with the study, this specimen's time point is: about 28 days (+/-7) after the second vaccine dose. Because spike-specific TCR depth and breadth did not differ between the two schedules, AZD1222 recipients who got a second dose at roughly 4 weeks were pooled with those who got a second dose at roughly 12 weeks. Vaccinee samples were obtained from the UK trials COV001 and COV002, which included a single-blind randomized controlled phase 2/3 trial of AZD1222 (ChAdOx1 nCoV-19) in healthy adults. For TCRbeta chain sequencing, PBMC samples were collected from trial participants at day 0 and at day 28 after the second dose. The CDR3 regions of human TCRbeta chains were analyzed by immunosequencing. In the paper's pipeline: TCRs in the repertoires were matched against a reference library of SARS-CoV-2-specific TCRs that had been generated with the MIRA antigen-specificity platform. Breadth was defined as the fraction of unique TCRs that were SARS-CoV-2-associated, and depth was defined as the fraction of total T cells that were SARS-CoV-2-associated. Using the MIRA data, each spike-specific TCR was assigned both to the spike region to which the TCR was reactive and to a CD4 or CD8 class. Log10-transformed breadth and depth values were compared by one-way ANOVA with Sidak's multiple comparisons tests. The table was pulled from immuneACCESS by TCRdb, which kept in-frame rearrangements only. Such tables lose some clones; where checked, under half of the loss comes from unresolved V genes, and the rest has no known cause. V, J and clone size derive from that table, while D and trimming were established from the DNA sequence. In this sample the table shows approximately 110,000 clones, about 90% of which occur a single time. The ten largest make up approximately 8% of the sample.

With respect to this clone: The antigen this receptor binds is unknown. No much larger clone exists at a distance of one base, and base qualities are not known.

This clonotype originated in an adult who received the AZD1222 COVID-19 vaccine. Sequenced material: peripheral blood, taken 28 days after the second AZD1222 dose.

At the DNA level, the sequence is TGTGCCAGCACTAAAACCGGGACTAGCGGGAATGAGCAGTTCTTC. The resulting protein is CASTKTGTSGNEQFF. In this chain, TRBV28 is recombined with TRBJ2-1, and TRBD2 matches 12 of the central bases. CDR1 and CDR2 are drawn from the germline V gene: MDHEN, SYDVKM. The CDR3 runs 15 amino acids, cysteine and phenylalanine included. Only the CDR3 DNA is retained, 45 bases long and in frame from the first base. V is trimmed back by 7 bases and J by 7 bases, and the junction contains 8 bases that no gene match accounts for.